The rows below give T cell receptor beta chains drawn from one sample of a study of blood T cell repertoires in COVID-19. Libraries were prepared by immunoSEQ multiplex PCR; TCRdb keeps only in-frame clonotypes and omits some of them. The sample lists about 55,000 clones, roughly 85% seen once, with about 6% in the top ten. Sequencing was done on a sample of peripheral blood. The receptors shown here come from a human donor in a cohort sampled during active or convalescent COVID-19. Both conserved end residues are part of each CDR3. The D gene is left open where the match is weak. Rows may omit the clone size; those that give it use once, few, many or a size class.

j_call | clone_size | v_call | d_call | cdr3_nt | cdr3_aa
TRBJ1-2 | once | TRBV5-1 | . | TGCGCCAGCAGCTCGGGACACAACACTAACTATGGCTACACCTTC | CASSSGHNTNYGYTF
TRBJ2-7 | . | TRBV29-1 | TRBD2 | TGCAGGCGGCCCGGGAGGCCCTACGAGCAGTACTTC | CRRPGRPYEQYF
TRBJ1-5 | . | TRBV30 | TRBD1 | TGTGCCTGGAGTGTATTGGGTTCGGGGCAGGGGGATCAGCCCCAGCATTTT | CAWSVLGSGQGDQPQHF
TRBJ1-6 | . | TRBV10-3 | . | TGTGCCATCAGTGCTAAGCAGGCAGGGTTGGATTCACCCCTCCACTTT | CAISAKQAGLDSPLHF
TRBJ1-1 | . | TRBV12-3/TRBV12-4 | . | TGTGCCAGCAGTTTAGGACACCTTGAAGCTTTCTTT | CASSLGHLEAFF
TRBJ2-7 | . | TRBV7-9 | . | TGTGCCAGCAGCTTAGGCGGGTACTCCTACGAGCAGTACTTC | CASSLGGYSYEQYF
TRBJ1-5 | . | TRBV9 | TRBD1 | TGTGCCAGCAGCGGGGGACAGGGTTCAGGTCAGCCCCAGCATTTT | CASSGGQGSGQPQHF
TRBJ1-1 | . | TRBV4-1 | . | TGCGCCAGCAGCCAGGACCCCTTCAGTTCAGGGGAAGTAGCTGAAGCTTTCTTT | CASSQDPFSSGEVAEAFF
TRBJ2-5 | . | TRBV6-6 | TRBD2 | TGTGCCAGCAGCTCCGAGAGCGGGGGGCGAAAGACCCAGTACTTC | CASSSESGGRKTQYF
TRBJ1-4 | . | TRBV15 | TRBD1 | TGTGCCACCAGCAATGACAGGGGTAGGGAAAAACTGTTTTTT | CATSNDRGREKLFF
TRBJ1-4 | few | TRBV6-6 | TRBD1 | TGTGCCAGCAGTCCGCCCCCGGGGACAGGAGAAGAAAAACTGTTTTTT | CASSPPPGTGEEKLFF
TRBJ2-7 | once | TRBV6-5 | . | TGTGCCACCCTAGACAGGAAAACTAGAAACGAGCAGTACTTC | CATLDRKTRNEQYF
TRBJ1-5 | few | TRBV30 | . | TGTGCCTGGAGTGTACGGAGCAATCAGCCCCAGCATTTT | CAWSVRSNQPQHF
TRBJ2-7 | . | TRBV5-6 | . | TGTGCCAGCAGTCAGCGATCCTACGAGCAGTACTTC | CASSQRSYEQYF
TRBJ1-2 | . | TRBV27 | . | TGTGCCAGCAGTTTTAAGGTCCAGGGCTATGGCTACACCTTC | CASSFKVQGYGYTF
TRBJ1-1 | once | TRBV6-2/TRBV6-3 | . | TGTGCCAGCAGTTACCAAGGGACCGGGAAGGGGGAGGCTTTCTTT | CASSYQGTGKGEAFF
TRBJ1-3 | few | TRBV2 | . | TGTGCCAGCAGTGGTCAGGGTTACACCATATATTTT | CASSGQGYTIYF
TRBJ2-3 | . | TRBV11-3 | . | TGTGCCAGCAGCTTAGATGGGGCCTTTGGTGGCACAGATACGCAGTATTTT | CASSLDGAFGGTDTQYF
TRBJ2-3 | . | TRBV11-2 | TRBD2 | TGTGCCAGCAGCTTAGGTACAGCGGGGGGCCCCACAGATACGCAGTATTTT | CASSLGTAGGPTDTQYF
TRBJ1-3 | . | TRBV9 | . | TGTGCCAGCAGCGTAGTAGGGGGGGTTGGAGGAAACACCATATATTTT | CASSVVGGVGGNTIYF
TRBJ2-1 | once | TRBV24-1 | . | TGTGCCACCAGTACCGACCGGGTCCATGAGCAGTTCTTC | CATSTDRVHEQFF
TRBJ1-1 | . | TRBV10-3 | . | TGTGCCATCAGTGGAACAGGCCGAGACACTGAAGCTTTCTTT | CAISGTGRDTEAFF
TRBJ1-3 | few | TRBV7-2 | . | TGTGCCAGCAGCTTAGGGGGGCGAAATAGAAACACCATATATTTT | CASSLGGRNRNTIYF
TRBJ1-3 | . | TRBV19 | . | TGTGCCAGTAGTCCTCGACAATACTCTGGAAACACCATATATTTT | CASSPRQYSGNTIYF
TRBJ2-3 | . | TRBV6-1 | TRBD2 | TGTGCCAGCAGTGAAGCGCGCGGGGGGCCATTCAATACGCAGTATTTT | CASSEARGGPFNTQYF
TRBJ1-2 | . | TRBV4-3 | . | TGCGCCAGCAGCCAAGATCAGGGGCGAGGCTACACCTTC | CASSQDQGRGYTF
TRBJ1-1 | . | TRBV11-2 | . | TGTGCCAGCAGCTTAATACAGGGCGGGGAAGCTTTCTTT | CASSLIQGGEAFF
TRBJ2-2 | few | TRBV3-1/TRBV3-2 | TRBD1 | TGTGCCAGCAGCCCCGGGACAGGGTTCACCGGGGAGCTGTTTTTT | CASSPGTGFTGELFF
TRBJ2-5 | . | TRBV19 | TRBD2 | TGTGCCAGTAGTATCCGTAGCGGGGGGTACCAAGAGACCCAGTACTTC | CASSIRSGGYQETQYF
TRBJ2-5 | . | TRBV11-2 | TRBD2 | TGTGCCAGCAGCTTGAGGACTAGCGGGTTTCGAGAGACCCAGTACTTC | CASSLRTSGFRETQYF
TRBJ1-2 | . | TRBV25-1 | . | TGTGCCAGCAGTGAAAATCAGTATGGCTACACCTTC | CASSENQYGYTF
TRBJ1-4 | . | TRBV6-6 | . | TGTGCCAGCAGTTACCCAGGGGTTCAACTGTTTTTT | CASSYPGVQLFF
TRBJ1-5 | . | TRBV9 | TRBD1 | TGTGCCAGCAGCGTAGAGGGGGCACAGCCCCAGCATTTT | CASSVEGAQPQHF
TRBJ2-5 | . | TRBV5-1 | . | TGCGCCAGCAGCTTGGCCGGGCAGGGGGAGACCCAGTACTTC | CASSLAGQGETQYF
TRBJ2-7 | many | TRBV6-2/TRBV6-3 | TRBD1 | TGTGCCAGCAGTTACGCGACAGGGGACGAGCAGTACTTC | CASSYATGDEQYF
TRBJ2-3 | . | TRBV7-2 | TRBD2 | TGTGCCAGCAGCTTAGGACTAGCGGGGGGCATGCAGTATTTT | CASSLGLAGGMQYF
TRBJ2-3 | . | TRBV28 | . | TGTGCCAGCAGTTCCCCCTCTGATACGCAGTATTTT | CASSSPSDTQYF
TRBJ2-4 | . | TRBV27 | TRBD2 | TGTGCCAGCAGTCCAATTGGGGGGGGTTCCAAAAACATTCAGTACTTC | CASSPIGGGSKNIQYF
TRBJ2-3 | . | TRBV11-2 | . | TGTGCCAGCAGCCGTTCGGGGTTCCCCACAGATACGCAGTATTTT | CASSRSGFPTDTQYF
TRBJ1-2 | once | TRBV6-2/TRBV6-3 | TRBD1 | TGTGCCAGCAGTATACCCGCGGGACAGGGTACTCTGGGCTACACCTTC | CASSIPAGQGTLGYTF
TRBJ2-7 | . | TRBV4-3 | . | TGCGCCAGCAGCCGAGATGCTCGAGGGGGTGGCGAGCAGTACTTC | CASSRDARGGGEQYF
TRBJ1-4 | . | TRBV5-6 | . | TGTGCCAGCAGCGTCAAGTCAGGGGCTAATGAAAAACTGTTTTTT | CASSVKSGANEKLFF
TRBJ1-1 | . | TRBV30 | . | TGTGCCTGGAGTGCGACAGTCTCTAGGGCTTTCTTT | CAWSATVSRAFF